This TCR beta chain emerged from a study of blood T cell repertoires in COVID-19. About the study: Acute-phase and convalescent COVID-19 samples originated in the United States, Italy and Spain.

CDR1 is MNHEY, CDR2 SVGAGI, per germline. V dropped 6 bases and J dropped 8; count of bases not matched to a gene: 9. The CDR3 extends over 14 amino acids. This clone was found a few times. The data were produced by immunoSEQ multiplex PCR, yet TCRdb's version contains in-frame clones alone and is incomplete. The table includes some 260,000 clones, roughly 80% detected once. Sequenced material: peripheral blood. The chain has TRBV6-5 and TRBJ1-3; 8 bases line up with TRBD1. The receptor was derived from a man of 80 years or more with acute or convalescent COVID-19. The CDR3: CASRMDRVKHTIYF. CDR3 sequence (DNA): TGTGCCAGCAGGATGGACAGGGTGAAACACACCATATATTTT.